This T cell receptor beta chain was sequenced during a study of cytomegalovirus exposure and HLA in healthy donors. Regarding the study as a whole: The study found most TCR sequences rare, yet found some public TCRs in many donors. Several of the most significant clusters were apparently associated with common viral pathogens in a later analysis.

This CDR3 spans 15 amino acids. Germline-derived CDR1 and CDR2 are MNHNS and SASEGT. Trimming at V came to 4 bases and at J to 2 bases, leaving 4 bases not matched to a gene. This clone was recorded once. The antigen is undetermined. PCR used 60 Vbeta primers and 13 Jbeta primers. As originally analysed: A follow-up analysis tallied 86 million or so unique TCR beta chains, some 11 million shared. The assay was immunoSEQ multiplex PCR, and TCRdb's table has in-frame clones only and misses some. From that table come the V and J calls and clone size; the DNA was used to work out D and trimming. The sample lists under 200,000 clones, around 80% occurring once.

The sample taken for sequencing was PBMCs. This sequence originates from a woman between 50 and 59 years old in good health and CMV-seronegative. The chain couples TRBV6-1 to TRBJ1-3, with TRBD1 identical over 8 bases. CDR3 amino acids: CASSAPGGPGNTIYF. For the CDR3, the DNA is TGTGCCAGCAGTGCACCAGGGGGCCCTGGAAACACCATATATTTT.